This T cell receptor (beta chain) was profiled in a study of blood T cell repertoires in COVID-19 (TCRdb year 2020). At the level of the whole study: Samples from collaborators originated in the United States, Italy and Spain and spanned both the acute and convalescent phases of COVID-19. A de-identified subject ID, COVID-19 status, age in years and sex were almost always included in the sample metadata. Deeply sampled blood TCRbeta repertoires from subjects exposed to, actively infected with, or recovered from COVID-19 were included in the dataset. The repertoires were made available in a free public database intended to serve as a resource for research on the immune response to SARS-CoV-2. Where HLA class I and class II types were available, the types were taken from metadata supplied by the sample provider, not from assay-based typing. The material from the prospective study consisted of cDNA or gDNA derived from T cells, B-cell-depleted T cells, or PBMCs. Samples were obtained from the ongoing ImmuneRACE study (first 160 participants) and from 1,200 or so subjects provided by 6 global collaborators. What the work shows at the level of the full study, not this receptor alone: The amount of clinical and demographic metadata varied by source and participant and was provided uncurated.

As for this clone: Its antigen target is currently unknown. One base away there is no much larger clone; base qualities are not given.

Each collaborating institution followed its own protocols to collect whole blood in K2EDTA tubes. For TCRbeta analysis, collaborators shipped samples as frozen whole blood, isolated PBMCs, or DNA extracted from either of those sample types. TCRbeta CDR3 regions were amplified from genomic DNA by means of the immunoSEQ Assay, a bias-controlled multiplex PCR. Per the source publication's procedure: The number of nucleated cells in each sample was estimated by amplification of reference gene primers within the assay. Sequence reads were collapsed and filtered to measure the absolute abundance of every unique TCRbeta CDR3 rearrangement. For each sample, productive Simpson clonality was calculated by taking the square root of Simpson's diversity index across productive rearrangements. TCRdb limited this immuneACCESS table to in-frame rearrangements with V and J called. A share of clones is missing; checked studies link under half to unresolved V genes, and the rest is unexplained. D and trimming come from the DNA, and the V and J calls and clone size come from that table. For this sample there are 260,000 or so clones; around 82% appear just once. The ten largest clones capture 5.7% of the sample.

CDR1 and CDR2 (MNHEY, SMNVEV) derive from the germline V gene (reference sequence). V and J are truncated by 0 bases and 3 bases respectively, leaving an intervening sequence of 9 bases. The CDR3 goes from the cysteine to the phenylalanine over 14 residues. Just CDR3 DNA is preserved here, 42 bases in frame from base 1. The receptor was isolated from an elderly man with acute or convalescent COVID-19. The V gene is TRBV27 and the J gene is TRBJ2-7, with no reliable assignment of the D segment. The sample comprised peripheral blood. The CDR3 in this case is CASSLSYGGYEQYF. DNA sequence: TGTGCCAGCAGTTTATCGTACGGTGGCTACGAGCAGTACTTC.